This T cell receptor beta chain stems from a study of blood T cell repertoires in COVID-19 (TCRdb year 2020). Background for the entire study: Samples covering the acute and convalescent phases of COVID-19 were provided by collaborators in the United States, Italy and Spain. Subjects who had been exposed to COVID-19, were actively infected with it, or had recovered from it provided the deeply sampled blood TCRbeta repertoires that made up the dataset. Nearly every sample came with metadata listing a de-identified subject ID, COVID-19 status, age in years and sex. The samples were drawn from two sources: the first 160 participants of the ongoing ImmuneRACE study, and 950 to 1,500 subjects contributed by 6 global collaborators. Where HLA class I and class II types were available, the types were taken from metadata supplied by the sample provider, not from assay-based typing. The material from the prospective study consisted of cDNA or gDNA derived from T cells, B-cell-depleted T cells, or PBMCs. The repertoires were released in a freely available public database meant as a resource for research on the immune response to SARS-CoV-2.

TCRbeta CDR3 regions were amplified from genomic DNA by means of the immunoSEQ Assay, a bias-controlled multiplex PCR. The authors processed their data as follows. Within the assay, amplification of reference gene primers was used to estimate how many nucleated cells each sample contained. To quantify the absolute abundance of each unique TCRbeta CDR3 rearrangement, sequence reads were collapsed and filtered. For each sample, productive Simpson clonality was calculated as the square root of Simpson's diversity index over productive rearrangements. TCRdb obtained this table from immuneACCESS and retained in-frame rearrangements with V and J assigned. These tables miss some clones; where compared with another copy, unresolved V genes account for less than half of the shortfall, and the remainder is unexplained. V, J and clone size are taken as reported in that table, and D and trimming were inferred from the DNA itself. This sample holds fewer than 300,000 clones; 80% to 90% were observed only once. The ten largest clones take up approximately 1.5% of the sample.

Note on this clone: Its antigen target is currently unknown. The sample holds no much larger clone one base away, and base qualities are not on file.

Another Seattle source contributed samples from volunteer blood donors who had recovered from COVID-19. Each collaborating institution followed its own protocols to collect whole blood in K2EDTA tubes. Collaborator samples were shipped for TCRbeta analysis as frozen whole blood, isolated PBMCs, or DNA extracted from either sample type. Results the study describes overall, beyond this receptor: The amount of clinical and demographic metadata varied by source and participant and was provided uncurated.

Via the germline V gene, CDR1 is SGHTA and CDR2 FQGNSA. The CDR3 contains 12 residues, cysteine and phenylalanine counted. The only DNA kept is the CDR3, 36 bases in frame from the first base. The V and J ends are trimmed by 5 bases and 4 bases, leaving 9 bases between them. The TCR originated in a woman between 35 and 50 years old who had recovered from COVID-19. The sequenced sample consisted of peripheral blood. The receptor chain draws on TRBV7-2 and TRBJ2-7, with no D gene named confidently. In nucleotides, the sequence is TGTGCCAGCAGCCCATCACTGTACGAGCAGTACTTC. Translated, it gives CASSPSLYEQYF.